What follows are 20 T cell receptor beta chains derived from one specimen sequenced in a study of cytomegalovirus exposure and HLA in healthy donors. Primers: 60 Vbeta forward and 13 Jbeta reverse. Libraries were prepared by immunoSEQ multiplex PCR; TCRdb keeps only in-frame clonotypes and omits some of them. The table shows some 130,000 clones, with roughly two thirds occurring only once. The sequencing input was PBMCs. Source of these receptors: a man aged 30 to 39 in good health and CMV-seropositive.

This CDR3 reads CASSFQGADTEAFF. Here the CDR3 DNA reads TGTGCCAGCAGCTTCCAGGGGGCGGACACTGAAGCTTTCTTT. The rearrangement uses TRBV7-3 and TRBJ1-1; 8 nucleotides align to TRBD1. The CDR3 runs 14 residues. Germline assignment: CDR1 SGHTA and CDR2 FQGTGA. Trimming at V came to 3 bases and at J to 3 bases, leaving 3 bases not matched to a gene.

This chain links TRBV13 with TRBJ2-5; possibly TRBD2 for D (5 bases). The DNA end is a closer match to TRBJ2-7, so the J assignment may be wrong. This CDR3 has 13 residues. CDR1 and CDR2 from the germline V gene are PRHDT and FYEKMQ (reference sequence). CDR3 amino acids: CATELSGSYEQYF. The DNA of the CDR3 is TGTGCCACCGAGCTCTCGGGGAGCTACGAGCAGTACTTC.

J is TRBJ1-2 and V is TRBV9; D remains ambiguous. Germline assignment: CDR1 SGDLS and CDR2 YYNGEE. The CDR3 is 13 amino acids. V was pared by 7 bases and J by 4 bases, with 14 bases between. CDR3 in amino acids: CASARDFAYGYTF. As DNA, the CDR3 is TGTGCCAGCGCTCGAGACTTCGCCTATGGCTACACCTTC. Full variable domain (outside the CDR3, taken from reference TRBV9 and TRBJ1-2): DSGVTQTPKHLITATGQRVTLRCSPRSGDLSVYWYQQSLDQGLQFLIQYYNGEERAKGNILERFSAQQFPDLHSELNLSSLELGDSALYFCASARDFAYGYTFGSGTRLTVV.

The rearrangement joins TRBV15 to TRBJ1-1, with D possibly being TRBD1 (5 bases). The V end was cut by 0 bases, the J end by 2 bases, with 10 bases between. The CDR3 loop spans 15 amino acids. Germline loops: CDR1 LNHNV, CDR2 YYDKDF (reference sequence). The CDR3 nucleotides are TGTGCCACCAGCAGAGATACTCAGGGAAACACTGAAGCTTTCTTT. Translated: CATSRDTQGNTEAFF.

The rearrangement joins TRBV27 to TRBJ2-3; 10 bases map to TRBD2. V shed 3 bases, J shed 0 bases, and the junction held 6 bases outside the gene matches. This CDR3 contains 17 residues. The germline V gene encodes CDR1 MNHEY and CDR2 SMNVEV (reference sequence). CDR3: CASSFELAGVSTDTQYF. The CDR3 DNA is TGTGCCAGCAGTTTTGAGCTAGCGGGAGTTAGCACAGATACGCAGTATTTT.

This clone was found a few times. CDR3 in DNA: TGCAGCGTTGAAGACCTCCGGGGGTGGGACACAGATACGCAGTATTTT. Translation: CSVEDLRGWDTDTQYF. The genes are TRBV29-1 and TRBJ2-3, with D maybe TRBD2 (6 bases). The germline V gene has CDR1 SQVTM and CDR2 ANQGSEA. CDR3 length: 16 residues. Trimming left V 0 bases short and J 2 bases short, with 15 bases between.

The V and J genes are TRBV2 and TRBJ2-7, with 8 bases that match TRBD1. J lost 5 bases, V lost 4 bases, and 10 bases had no gene match. This CDR3 is built from 15 residues. Germline V gene data show CDR1 as SNHLY and CDR2 as FYNNEI. The CDR3 DNA sequence: TGTGCCAGCAGTGGCTCTGACAGGGGACTCGACGAGCAGTACTTC. It encodes CASSGSDRGLDEQYF.

The chain recombines TRBV2 with TRBJ2-7; 15 positions agree with TRBD2. This CDR3 spans 16 amino acids. CDR1 is SNHLY and CDR2 is FYNNEI in the germline V gene. V shed 8 bases and J 0 bases; nucleotides not matched to a gene: 5. The CDR3 DNA follows: TGTGCCAGCTTCGGACTAGCGGGAGGGATCTCCTACGAGCAGTACTTC. Translating gives CASFGLAGGISYEQYF. Full variable domain (outside the CDR3, taken from reference TRBV2 and TRBJ2-7): EPEVTQTPSHQVTQMGQEVILRCVPISNHLYFYWYRQILGQKVEFLVSFYNNEISEKSEIFDDQFSVERPDGSNFTLKIRSTKLEDSAMYFCASFGLAGGISYEQYFGPGTRLTVT.

The CDR3 DNA sequence: TGTGCCAGCAGGCAAGATGAAGGACACCCCTACGAGCAGTACTTC. It codes for CASRQDEGHPYEQYF. V is TRBV6-1 and J is TRBJ2-7, with D possibly TRBD1 on 5 matching bases. This CDR3 comprises 15 residues. V was trimmed by 6 bases and J by 2 bases, leaving 17 bases between them. Germline CDR1 and CDR2: MNHNS and SASEGT.

The table lists this clone with a few counts. V and J are TRBV6-5 and TRBJ2-4, with 9 bases matching TRBD1. CDR1 is MNHEY and CDR2 is SVGAGI in the germline V gene. The CDR3 consists of 14 residues. Trimming took 6 bases from V and 6 from J; bases not matched to a gene: 6. CDR3 protein: CASSLTGGINIQYF. CDR3 bases: TGTGCCAGCAGCCTCACAGGGGGCATAAACATTCAGTACTTC.

The chain couples TRBV27 to TRBJ2-5, with 10 bases fitting TRBD1. The DNA end favors TRBJ2-7, so the J call may be wrong. CDR1 and CDR2 (germline): MNHEY, SMNVEV (reference sequence). This CDR3 contains 15 residues. Here the CDR3 reads CASSGTGVLSYEQYF. CDR3 DNA sequence: TGTGCCAGCAGTGGGACAGGGGTCCTCTCCTACGAGCAGTACTTC.

This chain connects TRBV6-1 to TRBJ2-7, with D possibly matching TRBD2 (6 bases). The CDR3 contains 13 residues. CDR1 and CDR2 from the germline V gene are MNHNS and SASEGT. With 4 bases removed from V and 6 bases from J, the gap between germline ends came to 13 bases. For the CDR3, the DNA is TGTGCCAGCAGTGTCCTCCGGGACTCCGAGCAGTACTTC. Protein: CASSVLRDSEQYF.

The chain couples TRBV28 to TRBJ1-3; TRBD1 matches at 8 bases. The CDR3 runs to 20 residues. Trimming took 5 bases from V and 6 from J; bases not matched to a gene: 24. In germline, CDR1 is MDHEN, CDR2 SYDVKM. The CDR3 nucleotides read TGTGCCAGCAGTGCGGGGGGGTCAGGGGGCTGGCTCTTTATTGAAAACACCATATATTTT. It specifies CASSAGGSGGWLFIENTIYF.

The genes are TRBV4-2 and TRBJ1-2; TRBD1 might be the D (6 bases). The germline V gene has CDR1 LGHNA and CDR2 YNFKEQ. This CDR3 region has 16 residues. Trimming removed 0 bases from V and 1 base from J, with 12 bases in between. The CDR3 DNA is TGTGCCAGCAGCCAAGATGACAGGTCCGTTAACTATGGCTACACCTTC. It codes for CASSQDDRSVNYGYTF.

A single count supports this clone. This sequence joins TRBV5-1 and TRBJ2-7; 11 bases align to TRBD1. Germline trimming cut 0 bases from V and 3 bases from J; bases unmatched to any gene: 2. Germline lookup yields CDR1 SGHRS and CDR2 YFSETQ. This CDR3 comprises 15 residues. The CDR3 is CASSLGDRGYYEQYF. The CDR3 DNA is TGCGCCAGCAGCTTGGGGGACAGGGGGTACTACGAGCAGTACTTC.

This clone came up once. This sequence joins TRBV5-5 and TRBJ1-1; TRBD1 might be the D (5 bases). V was clipped by 3 bases and J by 4 bases, with 13 bases between them. Germline CDR1 SGHKS, CDR2 YYEKEE (reference sequence). This CDR3 has 14 residues. CDR3 sequence (DNA): TGTGCCAGCAGCTCGGAGGGGTTTCGCACTGAAGCTTTCTTT. Translation: CASSSEGFRTEAFF. Full variable domain (rest looked up from reference TRBV5-5 and TRBJ1-1): DAGVTQSPTHLIKTRGQQVTLRCSPISGHKSVSWYQQVLGQGPQFIFQYYEKEERGRGNFPDRFSARQFPNYSSELNVNALLLGDSALYLCASSSEGFRTEAFFGQGTRLTVV.

J is TRBJ1-6 and V is TRBV19; tentative D call: TRBD1 (5 bases). CDR3 length: 15 residues. Trimming pared 2 bases from V and 6 bases from J, leaving 11 bases between. Looked up from germline, CDR1 is LNHDA and CDR2 is SQIVND (reference sequence). CDR3 nucleotide sequence: TGTGCCAGTAGTATACAGACGGGGGGTAATTCACCCCTCCACTTT. Protein product: CASSIQTGGNSPLHF.

The rearrangement uses TRBV11-3 and TRBJ2-7, with D unclear. The V end was cut by 3 bases, the J end by 0 bases, with 9 bases between. Germline loops: CDR1 SGHNT, CDR2 YENEEA. The CDR3 spans 14 residues. The CDR3 here is CASSFRYSSYEQYF. The CDR3 DNA reads as TGTGCCAGCAGCTTCCGGTATAGCTCCTACGAGCAGTACTTC.

This clone was observed a few times. At one end, the junction sequence differs from germline, possibly due to a read error. Additional DNA sequences in this sample encode the identical CDR3. The chain employs TRBV5-4 and TRBJ2-1; 9 bases are shared with TRBD2. This CDR3 is built from 16 residues. Germline V gives CDR1 SGHNT, CDR2 YYREEE (reference sequence). CDR3 nucleotides: TGCGCCAGCAGCCAAGAACTAGCGGGCTCCTACAATGAGCAGTTCTTC. It is translated as CASSQELAGSYNEQFF.

CDR3 sequence reads: CASSATAGQETQYF. The DNA for the CDR3 is TGTGCCAGCAGTGCCACCGCAGGACAAGAGACCCAGTACTTC. The V gene is TRBV2, the J gene TRBJ2-5; D unresolved. Germline V gives CDR1 SNHLY, CDR2 FYNNEI. V was clipped by 4 bases and J by 2 bases, with 11 bases between them. The CDR3 contains 14 residues.